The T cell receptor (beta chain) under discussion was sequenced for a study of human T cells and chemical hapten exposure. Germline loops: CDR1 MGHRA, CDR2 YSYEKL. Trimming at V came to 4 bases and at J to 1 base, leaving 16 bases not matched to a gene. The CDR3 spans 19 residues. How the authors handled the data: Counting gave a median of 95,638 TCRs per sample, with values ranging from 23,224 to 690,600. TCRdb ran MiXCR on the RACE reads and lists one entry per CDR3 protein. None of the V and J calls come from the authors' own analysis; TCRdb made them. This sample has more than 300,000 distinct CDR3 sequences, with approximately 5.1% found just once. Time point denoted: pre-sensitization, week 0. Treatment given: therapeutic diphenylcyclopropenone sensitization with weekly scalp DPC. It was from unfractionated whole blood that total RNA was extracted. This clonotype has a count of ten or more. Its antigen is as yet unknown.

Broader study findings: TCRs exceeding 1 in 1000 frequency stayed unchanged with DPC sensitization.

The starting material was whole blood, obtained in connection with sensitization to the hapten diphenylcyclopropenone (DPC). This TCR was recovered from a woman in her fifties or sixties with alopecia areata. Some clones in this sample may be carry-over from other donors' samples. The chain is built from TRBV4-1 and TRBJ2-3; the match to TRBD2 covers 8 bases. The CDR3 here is CASSRGRAGGRWGTDTQYF. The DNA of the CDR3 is TGCGCCAGCAGCCGAGGTCGGGCGGGGGGCCGCTGGGGCACAGATACGCAGTATTTT.